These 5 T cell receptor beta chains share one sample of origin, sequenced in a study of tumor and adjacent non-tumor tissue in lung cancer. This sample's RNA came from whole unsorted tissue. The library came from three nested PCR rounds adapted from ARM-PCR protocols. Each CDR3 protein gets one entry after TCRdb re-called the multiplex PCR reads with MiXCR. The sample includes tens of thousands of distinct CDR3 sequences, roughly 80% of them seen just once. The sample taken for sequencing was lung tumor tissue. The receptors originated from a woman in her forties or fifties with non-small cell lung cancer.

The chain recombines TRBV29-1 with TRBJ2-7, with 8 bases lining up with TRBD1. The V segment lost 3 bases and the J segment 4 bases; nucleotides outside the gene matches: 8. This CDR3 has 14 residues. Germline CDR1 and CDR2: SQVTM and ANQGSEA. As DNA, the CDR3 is TGCAGCGTTGAGTCGGCAGGGGGCCGGTACGAGCAGTACTTC. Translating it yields CSVESAGGRYEQYF.

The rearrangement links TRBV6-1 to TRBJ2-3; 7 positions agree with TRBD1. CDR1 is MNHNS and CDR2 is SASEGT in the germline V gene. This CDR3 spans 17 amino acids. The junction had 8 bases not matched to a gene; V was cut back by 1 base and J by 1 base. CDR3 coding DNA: TGTGCCAGCAGTGAAGGAGGTTTGGGGACAGGCACAGATACGCAGTATTTT. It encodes CASSEGGLGTGTDTQYF.

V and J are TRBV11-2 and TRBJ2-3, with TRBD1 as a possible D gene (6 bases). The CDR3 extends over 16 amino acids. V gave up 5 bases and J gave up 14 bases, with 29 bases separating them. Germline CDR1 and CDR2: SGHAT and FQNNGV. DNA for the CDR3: TGTGCCAGCAGCCAACAGGGCGCTGTGAGGATAGATAGGCGGTATTTT. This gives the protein CASSQQGAVRIDRRYF.

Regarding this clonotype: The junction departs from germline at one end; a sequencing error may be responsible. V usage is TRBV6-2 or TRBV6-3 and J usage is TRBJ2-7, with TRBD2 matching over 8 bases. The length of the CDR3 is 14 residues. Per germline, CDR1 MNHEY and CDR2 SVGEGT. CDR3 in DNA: TGTGCCAGCAGTAACTCAGGCGGGGGGCACGAGCAGTACTTC. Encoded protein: CASSNSGGGHEQYF.

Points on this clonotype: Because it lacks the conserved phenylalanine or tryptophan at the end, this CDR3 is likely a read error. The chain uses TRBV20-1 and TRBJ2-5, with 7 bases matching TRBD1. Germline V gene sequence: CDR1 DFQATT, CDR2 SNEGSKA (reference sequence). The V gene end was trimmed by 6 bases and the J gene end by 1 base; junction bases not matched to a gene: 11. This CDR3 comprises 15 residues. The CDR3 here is CSASNLRDSQETQYL. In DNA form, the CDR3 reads TGCAGTGCCAGCAACCTCCGGGACAGCCAAGAGACCCAGTACTTA.